The clone carrying this T cell receptor beta chain was picked up a small number of times. CDR3-region Arm-PCR and iRepertoire HTBI primers produced the TCR beta libraries. MiXCR was run by TCRdb on the multiplex PCR reads, yielding one entry per CDR3 protein. The sample contains over 300,000 distinct CDR3 sequences, 20% of which appear only once. J gave up 2 bases and V 3 bases, and 2 bases lay outside the gene matches. The CDR3 is 14 residues long. Germline CDR1 reads DFQATT; CDR2 reads SNEGSKA (reference sequence). The entry originates in a study of regulatory T cells in long-lasting Graves disease. As to time point: persistent/refractory GD, antithyroid drugs over 5 years with positive TRAb. Generation of the TCR library employed RNA extracted from PBMCs.

The input for sequencing was peripheral blood mononuclear cells (PBMCs), taken when the disease was refractory, from a patient treated with antithyroid drugs. The V call is TRBV20-1, the J call TRBJ2-7; 12 nucleotides agree with TRBD2. The receptor was isolated from a female donor with Graves disease. The CDR3 region has the DNA TGCAGTGCTAGCAGACTAGCGGGAGCCTACGAGCAGTACTTC. Translated: CSASRLAGAYEQYF.